This T cell receptor beta chain comes out of a study of blood T cell repertoires in COVID-19. Study-wide context: Sources were T cells, B-cell-depleted T cells, or PBMCs; the material itself was cDNA or gDNA.

Produced via immunoSEQ multiplex PCR; TCRdb's table is partial and in-frame only. The data contain 280,000 or so clones, approximately 89% of them seen just once; the ten biggest clones take up under 3%. In the 2 weeks before study entry, exposed participants met a COVID-19 case, which was PCR-confirmed or clinician-diagnosed. There are 14 residues in the CDR3. Per the germline V gene, CDR1 is LNHDA and CDR2 is SQIVND (reference sequence). The trim removed 3 bases at V and 7 bases at J, leaving 3 bases unmatched. Material: PBMCs or T cells enriched from blood (not recorded which). This clonotype was sampled from a woman in her 50s who had been exposed to COVID-19. This chain links TRBV19 with TRBJ1-6, with 7 bases lining up with TRBD1. The CDR3 sequence is CASSIGTENSPLHF. CDR3 DNA sequence: TGTGCCAGTAGTATTGGGACAGAGAATTCACCCCTCCACTTT. The full variable domain, with the rest looked up from reference TRBV19 and TRBJ1-6, is DGGITQSPKYLFRKEGQNVTLSCEQNLNHDAMYWYRQDPGQGLRLIYYSQIVNDFQKGDIAEGYSVSREKKESFPLTVTSAQKNPTAFYLCASSIGTENSPLHFGNGTRLTVT.